This T cell receptor beta chain derives from a study of lymphopenia after photon versus proton radiotherapy. Broader study findings: Larger post-nadir TCR diversity loss correlated inversely with survival in deceased patients.

From germline, CDR1 is KGHSH and CDR2 LQKENI. This CDR3 spans 14 amino acids. The germline V and J ends were trimmed by 0 bases and 3 bases, with 9 bases remaining between them. A single count supports this clone. Its cognate antigen is unknown. Generated by immunoSEQ multiplex PCR, the TCRdb table keeps only in-frame clones and is missing some. The sample holds about 65,000 clones; about 87% are singletons and the top ten take 10% to 13%. This receptor was taken from an elderly man with esophageal cancer. The chain has TRBV18 and TRBJ2-7, with D uncertain. Sequencing was performed on peripheral blood, taken from a patient treated with proton-based radiotherapy. CDR3 in amino acids: CASSPPWFSYEQYF. In nucleotides, the CDR3 is TGTGCCAGCTCACCACCGTGGTTCAGCTACGAGCAGTACTTC.